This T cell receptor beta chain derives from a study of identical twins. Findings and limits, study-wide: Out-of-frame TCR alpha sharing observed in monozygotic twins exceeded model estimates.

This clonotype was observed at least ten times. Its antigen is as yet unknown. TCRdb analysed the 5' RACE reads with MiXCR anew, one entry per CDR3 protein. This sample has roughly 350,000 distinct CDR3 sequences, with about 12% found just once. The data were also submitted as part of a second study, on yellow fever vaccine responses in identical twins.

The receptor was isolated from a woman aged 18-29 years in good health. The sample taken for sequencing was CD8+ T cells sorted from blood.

CDR3 sequence (DNA): TGCAGCGGCAGGCCGGGACTAGATGGCAATGAGCAGTTCTTC. Translating gives CSGRPGLDGNEQFF. The chain has TRBV29-1 and TRBJ2-1; 8 nucleotides agree with TRBD2. Germline assignment: CDR1 SQVTM and CDR2 ANQGSEA. The V segment lost 7 bases and the J segment 6 bases; nucleotides outside the gene matches: 11. This CDR3 spans 14 amino acids.